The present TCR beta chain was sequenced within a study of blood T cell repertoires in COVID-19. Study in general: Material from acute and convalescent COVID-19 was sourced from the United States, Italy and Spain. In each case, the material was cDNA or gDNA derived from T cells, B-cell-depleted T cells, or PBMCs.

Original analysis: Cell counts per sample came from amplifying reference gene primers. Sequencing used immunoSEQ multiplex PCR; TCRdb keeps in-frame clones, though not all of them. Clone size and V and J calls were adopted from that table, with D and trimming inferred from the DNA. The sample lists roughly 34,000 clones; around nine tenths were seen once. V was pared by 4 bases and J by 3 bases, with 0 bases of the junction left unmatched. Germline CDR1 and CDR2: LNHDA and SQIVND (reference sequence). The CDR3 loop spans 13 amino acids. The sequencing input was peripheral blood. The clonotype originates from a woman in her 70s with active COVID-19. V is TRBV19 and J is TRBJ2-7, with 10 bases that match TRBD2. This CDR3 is CASSTSGGYEQYF. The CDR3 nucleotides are TGTGCCAGTAGTACTAGCGGGGGCTACGAGCAGTACTTC.